This T cell receptor (beta chain) originates from a study of OX40 agonist ivuxolimab in advanced cancers. Study in general: Ivuxolimab is an agonistic anti-OX40 (CD134) antibody, and patients were treated with it. At approximately 83% male, the cohort had a mean age of about 55 years, ranging from about 23 to 80.

To note about this clone: Its target is unknown.

Whole-study results and caveats: People who partly responded at 0.1-3.0 mg/kg had some of the least clonal expansion seen. Low normalized T-cell clonal expansion was additionally recorded for some nonresponders.

Some clones are missing from TCRdb's copy, which holds only in-frame ones; the method was immunoSEQ multiplex PCR. This sample has roughly 80,000 clones, with roughly nine tenths found just once. The length of the CDR3 is 18 residues. Trimming left V 0 bases short and J 2 bases short, with 17 bases between. CDR1 is ENHRY, CDR2 SYGVKD, per germline. This specimen consisted of CD4+ or CD8+ T cells sorted from blood, obtained in a trial of the OX40 agonist ivuxolimab. The clonotype originates from an adult with an advanced solid tumor such as melanoma, head and neck, liver or kidney cancer. This rearrangement joins TRBV10-3 to TRBJ2-1; D may correspond to TRBD1 or TRBD2 (6 bases each). The CDR3 here is CAISESDLGGPTYNEQFF. The CDR3 coding sequence is TGTGCCATCAGTGAGTCGGATTTAGGGGGGCCCACCTACAATGAGCAGTTCTTC.